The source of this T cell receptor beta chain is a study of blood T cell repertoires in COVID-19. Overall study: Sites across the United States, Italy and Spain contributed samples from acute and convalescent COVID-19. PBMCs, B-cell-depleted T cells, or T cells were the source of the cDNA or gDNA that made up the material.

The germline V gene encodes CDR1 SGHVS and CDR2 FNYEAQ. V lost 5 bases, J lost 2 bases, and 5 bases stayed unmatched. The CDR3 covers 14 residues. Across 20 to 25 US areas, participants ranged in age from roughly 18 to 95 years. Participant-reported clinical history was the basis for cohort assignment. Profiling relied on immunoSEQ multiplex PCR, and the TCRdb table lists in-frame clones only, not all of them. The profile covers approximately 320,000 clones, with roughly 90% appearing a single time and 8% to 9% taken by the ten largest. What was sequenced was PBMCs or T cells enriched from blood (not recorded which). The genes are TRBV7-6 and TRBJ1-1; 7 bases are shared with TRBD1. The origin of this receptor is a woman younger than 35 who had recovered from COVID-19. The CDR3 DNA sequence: TGTGCCAGCAGCCCAAGACAGGGCAACACTGAAGCTTTCTTT. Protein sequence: CASSPRQGNTEAFF.